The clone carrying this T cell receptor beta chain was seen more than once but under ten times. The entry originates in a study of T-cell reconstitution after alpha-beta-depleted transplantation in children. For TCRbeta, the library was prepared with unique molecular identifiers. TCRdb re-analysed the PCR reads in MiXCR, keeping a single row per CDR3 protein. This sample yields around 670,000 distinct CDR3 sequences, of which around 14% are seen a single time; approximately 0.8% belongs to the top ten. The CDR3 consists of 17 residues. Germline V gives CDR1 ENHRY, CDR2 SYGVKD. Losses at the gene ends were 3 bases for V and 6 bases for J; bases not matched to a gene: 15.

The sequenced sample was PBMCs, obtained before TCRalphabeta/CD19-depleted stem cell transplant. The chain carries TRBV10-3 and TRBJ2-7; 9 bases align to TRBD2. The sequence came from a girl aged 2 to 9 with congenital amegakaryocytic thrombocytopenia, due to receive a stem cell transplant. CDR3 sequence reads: CAISDQGNSGSVGEQYF. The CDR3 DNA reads TGTGCCATCAGTGACCAGGGGAATAGCGGGAGTGTTGGCGAGCAGTACTTC.